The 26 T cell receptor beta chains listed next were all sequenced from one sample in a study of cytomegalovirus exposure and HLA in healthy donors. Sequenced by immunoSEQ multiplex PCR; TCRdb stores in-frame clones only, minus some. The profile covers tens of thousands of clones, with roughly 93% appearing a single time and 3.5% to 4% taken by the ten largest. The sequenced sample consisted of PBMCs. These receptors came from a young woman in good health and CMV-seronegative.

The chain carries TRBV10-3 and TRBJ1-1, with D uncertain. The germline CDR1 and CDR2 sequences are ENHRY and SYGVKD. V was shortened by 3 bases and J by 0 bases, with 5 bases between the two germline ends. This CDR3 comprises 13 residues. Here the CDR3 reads CAISDGLNTEAFF. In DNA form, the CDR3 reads TGTGCCATCAGTGATGGCCTGAACACTGAAGCTTTCTTT.

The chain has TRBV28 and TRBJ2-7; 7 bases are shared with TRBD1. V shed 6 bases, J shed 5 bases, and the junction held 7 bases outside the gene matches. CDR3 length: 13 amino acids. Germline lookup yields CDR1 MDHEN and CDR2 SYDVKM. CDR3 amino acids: CASRTGDGNEQYF. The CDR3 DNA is TGTGCCAGCAGAACAGGGGACGGGAACGAGCAGTACTTC.

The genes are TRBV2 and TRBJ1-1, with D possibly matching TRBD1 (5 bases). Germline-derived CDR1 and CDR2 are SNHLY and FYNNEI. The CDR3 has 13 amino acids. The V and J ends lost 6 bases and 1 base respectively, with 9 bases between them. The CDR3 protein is CASRLDRNTEAFF. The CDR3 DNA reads TGTGCCAGCAGGCTCGACAGGAACACTGAAGCTTTCTTT.

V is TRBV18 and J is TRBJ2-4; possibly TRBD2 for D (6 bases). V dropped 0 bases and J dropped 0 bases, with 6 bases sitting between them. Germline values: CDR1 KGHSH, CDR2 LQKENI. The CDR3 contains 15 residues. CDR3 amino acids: CASSPPGLAKNIQYF. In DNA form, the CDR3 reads TGTGCCAGCTCACCACCGGGACTAGCCAAAAACATTCAGTACTTC.

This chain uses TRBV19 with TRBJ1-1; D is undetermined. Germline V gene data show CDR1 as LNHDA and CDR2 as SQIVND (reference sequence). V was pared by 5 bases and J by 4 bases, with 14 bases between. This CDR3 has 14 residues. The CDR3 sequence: CASSPDGSVTEAFF. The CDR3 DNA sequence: TGTGCCAGTAGTCCTGACGGCAGCGTCACTGAAGCTTTCTTT.

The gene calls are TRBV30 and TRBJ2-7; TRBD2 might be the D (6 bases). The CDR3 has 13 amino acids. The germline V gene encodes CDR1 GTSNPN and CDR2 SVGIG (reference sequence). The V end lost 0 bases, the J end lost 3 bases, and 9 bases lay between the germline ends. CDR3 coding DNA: TGTGCCTGGAGTGTCGGGGACTTCTACGAGCAGTACTTC. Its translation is CAWSVGDFYEQYF.

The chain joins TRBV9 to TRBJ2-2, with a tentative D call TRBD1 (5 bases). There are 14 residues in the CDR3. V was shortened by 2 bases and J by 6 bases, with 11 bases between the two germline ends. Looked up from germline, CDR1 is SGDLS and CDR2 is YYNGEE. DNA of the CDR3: TGTGCCAGCAGCGTCTCCAGGGTCCCCGGGGAGCTGTTTTTT. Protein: CASSVSRVPGELFF.

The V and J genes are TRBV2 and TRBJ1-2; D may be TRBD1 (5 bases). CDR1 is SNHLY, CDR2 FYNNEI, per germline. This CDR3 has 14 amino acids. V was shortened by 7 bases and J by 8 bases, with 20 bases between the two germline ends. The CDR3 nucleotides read TGTGCCAGCAACGGGCAAGGCCCAACAGGCGGCTACACCTTC. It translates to CASNGQGPTGGYTF. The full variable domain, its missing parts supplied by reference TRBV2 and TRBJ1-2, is EPEVTQTPSHQVTQMGQEVILRCVPISNHLYFYWYRQILGQKVEFLVSFYNNEISEKSEIFDDQFSVERPDGSNFTLKIRSTKLEDSAMYFCASNGQGPTGGYTFGSGTRLTVV.

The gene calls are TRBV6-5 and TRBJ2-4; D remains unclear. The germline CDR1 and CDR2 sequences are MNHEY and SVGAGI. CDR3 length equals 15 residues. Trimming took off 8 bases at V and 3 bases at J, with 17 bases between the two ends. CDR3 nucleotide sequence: TGTGCCAGCCAGTTAGGTGGCCCGGGCAAAAACATTCAGTACTTC. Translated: CASQLGGPGKNIQYF.

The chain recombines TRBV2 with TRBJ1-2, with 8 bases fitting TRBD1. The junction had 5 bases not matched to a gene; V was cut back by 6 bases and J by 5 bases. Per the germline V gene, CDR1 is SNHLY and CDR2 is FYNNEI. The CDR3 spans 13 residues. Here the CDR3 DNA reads TGTGCCAGCAGACAGACAGGGGAGTATGGCTACACCTTC. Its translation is CASRQTGEYGYTF. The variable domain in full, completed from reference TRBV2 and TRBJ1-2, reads EPEVTQTPSHQVTQMGQEVILRCVPISNHLYFYWYRQILGQKVEFLVSFYNNEISEKSEIFDDQFSVERPDGSNFTLKIRSTKLEDSAMYFCASRQTGEYGYTFGSGTRLTVV.

The DNA for the CDR3 is TGTGCCAGCAGTTCCCCCGGGGGACAGGGTACAGATACGCAGTATTTT. This translates into CASSSPGGQGTDTQYF. The chain carries TRBV28 and TRBJ2-3; 9 bases match TRBD1. The CDR3 contains 16 residues. CDR1 MDHEN and CDR2 SYDVKM come from the germline V gene. V dropped 4 bases and J dropped 3; count of bases not matched to a gene: 8.

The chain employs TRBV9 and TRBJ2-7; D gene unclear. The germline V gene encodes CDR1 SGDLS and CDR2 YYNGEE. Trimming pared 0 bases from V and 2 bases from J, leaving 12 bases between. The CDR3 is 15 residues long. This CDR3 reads CASSVGIGTAYEQYF. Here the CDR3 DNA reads TGTGCCAGCAGCGTAGGAATAGGCACAGCCTACGAGCAGTACTTC.

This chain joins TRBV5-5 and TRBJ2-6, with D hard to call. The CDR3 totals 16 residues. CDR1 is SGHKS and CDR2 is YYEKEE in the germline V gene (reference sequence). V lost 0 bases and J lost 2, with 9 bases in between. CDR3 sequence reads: CASSLGPNTGANVLTF. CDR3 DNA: TGTGCCAGCAGCTTGGGGCCAAACACTGGGGCCAACGTCCTGACTTTC. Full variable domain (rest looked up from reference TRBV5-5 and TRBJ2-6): DAGVTQSPTHLIKTRGQQVTLRCSPISGHKSVSWYQQVLGQGPQFIFQYYEKEERGRGNFPDRFSARQFPNYSSELNVNALLLGDSALYLCASSLGPNTGANVLTFGAGSRLTVL.

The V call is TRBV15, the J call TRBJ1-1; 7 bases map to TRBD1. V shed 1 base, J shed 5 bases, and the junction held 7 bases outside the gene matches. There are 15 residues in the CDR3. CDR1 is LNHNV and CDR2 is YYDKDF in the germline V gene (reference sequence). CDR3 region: CATSRGRQGETEAFF. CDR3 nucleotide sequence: TGTGCCACCAGCAGAGGTCGACAGGGCGAGACTGAAGCTTTCTTT.

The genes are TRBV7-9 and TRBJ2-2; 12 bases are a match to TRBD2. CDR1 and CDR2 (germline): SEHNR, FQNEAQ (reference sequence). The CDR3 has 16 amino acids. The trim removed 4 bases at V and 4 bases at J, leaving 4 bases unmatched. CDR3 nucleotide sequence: TGTGCCAGCAGCTCGGGACTAGCGGGCCGCACCGGGGAGCTGTTTTTT. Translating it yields CASSSGLAGRTGELFF.

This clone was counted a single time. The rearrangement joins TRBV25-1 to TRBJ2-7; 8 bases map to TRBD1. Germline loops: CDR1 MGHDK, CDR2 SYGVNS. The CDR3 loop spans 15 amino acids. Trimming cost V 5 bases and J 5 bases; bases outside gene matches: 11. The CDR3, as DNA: TGTGCCAGCAGTTCTGTGTCAGGGGGCGGCGACGAGCAGTACTTC. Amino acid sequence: CASSSVSGGGDEQYF.

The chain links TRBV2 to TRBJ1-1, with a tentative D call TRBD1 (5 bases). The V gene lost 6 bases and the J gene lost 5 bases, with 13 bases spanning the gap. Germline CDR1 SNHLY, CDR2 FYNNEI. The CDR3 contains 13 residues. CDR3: CASRGLGLTEAFF. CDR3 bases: TGTGCCAGCAGGGGGCTCGGGTTGACTGAAGCTTTCTTT.

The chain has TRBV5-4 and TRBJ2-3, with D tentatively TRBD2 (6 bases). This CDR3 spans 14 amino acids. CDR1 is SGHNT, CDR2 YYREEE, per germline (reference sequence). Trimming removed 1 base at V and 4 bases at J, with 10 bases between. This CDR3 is CASSLYGSSDTQYF. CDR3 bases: TGTGCCAGCAGCTTGTACGGGAGCTCAGATACGCAGTATTTT.

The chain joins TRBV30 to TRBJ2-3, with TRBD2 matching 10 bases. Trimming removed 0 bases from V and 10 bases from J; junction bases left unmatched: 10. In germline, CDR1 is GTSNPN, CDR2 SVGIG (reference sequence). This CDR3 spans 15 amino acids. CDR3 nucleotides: TGTGCCTGGAGTGTGGGTAGCGGGGGGCCGTATCCGCAGTATTTT. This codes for CAWSVGSGGPYPQYF.

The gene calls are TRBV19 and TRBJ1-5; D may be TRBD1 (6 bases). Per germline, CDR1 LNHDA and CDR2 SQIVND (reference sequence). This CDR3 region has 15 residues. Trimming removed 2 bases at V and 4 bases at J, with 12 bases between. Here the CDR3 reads CASSISGQPNQPQHF. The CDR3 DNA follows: TGTGCCAGTAGTATATCAGGACAGCCGAATCAGCCCCAGCATTTT. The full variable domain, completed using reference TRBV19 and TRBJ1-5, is DGGITQSPKYLFRKEGQNVTLSCEQNLNHDAMYWYRQDPGQGLRLIYYSQIVNDFQKGDIAEGYSVSREKKESFPLTVTSAQKNPTAFYLCASSISGQPNQPQHFGDGTRLSIL.

CDR3: CASSSELSNQPQHF. CDR3 sequence (DNA): TGTGCCAGCAGCTCCGAGCTTAGCAATCAGCCCCAGCATTTT. The J gene is TRBJ1-5, the V gene TRBV7-2, with D unclear. This CDR3 is built from 14 residues. CDR1 and CDR2 (germline): SGHTA, FQGNSA. Trimming removed 4 bases from V and 0 bases from J, with 7 bases in between.

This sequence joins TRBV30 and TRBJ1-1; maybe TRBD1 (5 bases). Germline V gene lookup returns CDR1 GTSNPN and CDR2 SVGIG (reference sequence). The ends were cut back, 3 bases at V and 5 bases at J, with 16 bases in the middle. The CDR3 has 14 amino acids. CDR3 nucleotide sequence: TGTGCCTGGAGAGGAGGGACCGGGGGAACTGAAGCTTTCTTT. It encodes CAWRGGTGGTEAFF.

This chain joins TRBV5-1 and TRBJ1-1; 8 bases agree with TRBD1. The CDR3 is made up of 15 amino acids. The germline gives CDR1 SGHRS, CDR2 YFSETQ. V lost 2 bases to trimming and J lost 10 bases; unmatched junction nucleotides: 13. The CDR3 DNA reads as TGCGCCAGCAGCTTTGGGCAGGGGGCGACCTTGGGAGCTTTCTTT. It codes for CASSFGQGATLGAFF.

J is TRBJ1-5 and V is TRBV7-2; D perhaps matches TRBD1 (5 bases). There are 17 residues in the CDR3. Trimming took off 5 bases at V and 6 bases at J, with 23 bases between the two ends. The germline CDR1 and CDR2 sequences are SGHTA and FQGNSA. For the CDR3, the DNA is TGTGCCAGCAGCCCACCCGGCGGGGGAATTAGGAGTCAGCCCCAGCATTTT. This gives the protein CASSPPGGGIRSQPQHF.

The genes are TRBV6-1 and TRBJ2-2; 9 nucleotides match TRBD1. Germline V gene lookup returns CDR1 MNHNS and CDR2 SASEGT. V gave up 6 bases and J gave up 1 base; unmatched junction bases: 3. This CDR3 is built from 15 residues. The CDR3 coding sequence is TGTGCCAGCAGCTCGGGACAGGGGAACACCGGGGAGCTGTTTTTT. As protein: CASSSGQGNTGELFF.

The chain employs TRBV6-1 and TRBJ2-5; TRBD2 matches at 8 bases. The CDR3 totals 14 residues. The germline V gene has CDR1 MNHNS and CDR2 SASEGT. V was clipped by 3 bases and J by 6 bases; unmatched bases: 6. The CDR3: CASSDGGGAKTQYF. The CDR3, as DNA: TGTGCCAGCAGTGACGGGGGGGGCGCGAAGACCCAGTACTTC.